Presented here are 27 T cell receptor beta chains from one specimen sequenced in a study of T cell changes during pregnancy in multiple sclerosis. The table came from immunoSEQ multiplex PCR; TCRdb's copy has only in-frame clones and leaves some out. The sample carries approximately 33,000 clones, 88% recorded once. Material: CD4+ T cells from peripheral blood mononuclear cells, obtained in the first trimester of pregnancy. All receptors come from a female donor in good health, enrolled as a control in a pregnancy study.

The chain combines TRBV11-2 with TRBJ1-6; possibly TRBD1 for D (5 bases). Trimming stripped 2 bases from V and 10 bases from J, with 18 bases between. The CDR3 totals 16 residues. The germline gives CDR1 SGHAT, CDR2 FQNNGV. CDR3 coding DNA: TGTGCCAGCAGCTTATCTAATGGGGGGTTAAGGTCACCCCTCCACTTT. Its protein is CASSLSNGGLRSPLHF. Full variable domain (rest looked up from reference TRBV11-2 and TRBJ1-6): EAGVAQSPRYKIIEKRQSVAFWCNPISGHATLYWYQQILGQGPKLLIQFQNNGVVDDSQLPKDRFSAERLKGVDSTLKIQPAKLEDSAVYLCASSLSNGGLRSPLHFGNGTRLTVT.

V usage is TRBV25-1 and J usage is TRBJ1-2, with D maybe TRBD1 (5 bases). Germline V gene data show CDR1 as MGHDK and CDR2 as SYGVNS. The CDR3 is made up of 13 amino acids. V dropped 3 bases and J dropped 7 bases, with 12 bases sitting between them. CDR3 bases: TGTGCCAGCAGTGAGGGCAGGGAGGCTGGCTACACCTTC. This sequence encodes CASSEGREAGYTF.

The chain carries TRBV7-8 and TRBJ2-4; D perhaps matches TRBD2 (5 bases). The CDR3 loop spans 16 amino acids. Germline V CDR1 and CDR2: SGHVS, FQNEAQ. The V end was cut by 5 bases, the J end by 0 bases, with 14 bases between. The CDR3 DNA reads as TGTGCCAGCAGCGATGACCTCGGGGTAGCCAAAAACATTCAGTACTTC. Protein product: CASSDDLGVAKNIQYF.

In its sample, this clone was seen once. The chain links TRBV29-1 to TRBJ2-3; D uncertain. The CDR3 loop spans 11 amino acids. Germline CDR1 SQVTM, CDR2 ANQGSEA. The V and J ends lost 2 bases and 6 bases respectively, with 6 bases between them. CDR3 protein: CSVEPRDTQYF. The CDR3, as DNA: TGCAGCGTTGAACCCAGGGATACGCAGTATTTT.

The CDR3 region is CARSWRTVNYEQYF. In DNA, the CDR3 is TGTGCCAGAAGCTGGAGGACTGTAAACTACGAGCAGTACTTC. J is TRBJ2-7 and V is TRBV5-3; D is possibly TRBD2 (5 bases). TRBV5-3 is flagged as an ORF with uncertain function. V lost 3 bases and J lost 3, with 13 bases in between. CDR3 size: 14 residues.

This chain uses TRBV10-3 with TRBJ1-4; a possible D gene is TRBD1 (6 bases). The germline V gene encodes CDR1 ENHRY and CDR2 SYGVKD. This CDR3 spans 15 amino acids. V dropped 2 bases and J dropped 3 bases, with 10 bases sitting between them. This chain's CDR3 is CAISERGGSNEKLFF. The DNA for the CDR3 is TGTGCCATCAGTGAGCGAGGGGGTTCTAATGAAAAACTGTTTTTT.

The chain couples TRBV7-9 to TRBJ2-5; TRBD1 aligns across 9 bases. The CDR3 extends over 15 amino acids. Germline-derived CDR1 and CDR2 are SEHNR and FQNEAQ (reference sequence). The V and J ends lost 5 bases and 3 bases, in that order; junction bases with no gene match: 7. The CDR3 is CASSPTGGYEETQYF. The CDR3 DNA is TGTGCCAGCAGCCCGACAGGGGGTTATGAAGAGACCCAGTACTTC.

This clone has more than one count but fewer than ten. CDR3 sequence reads: CASSSNRGLGYGYTF. CDR3 DNA sequence: TGTGCCAGCAGCTCAAACAGGGGACTCGGATATGGCTACACCTTC. This chain links TRBV7-2 with TRBJ1-2, with 7 bases that match TRBD1. Germline V CDR1 and CDR2: SGHTA, FQGNSA. The CDR3 length is 15 residues. J lost 5 bases, V lost 4 bases, and 10 bases had no gene match. Drawing the rest from reference TRBV7-2 and TRBJ1-2, the complete variable domain is GAGVSQSPSNKVTEKGKDVELRCDPISGHTALYWYRQSLGQGLEFLIYFQGNSAPDKSGLPSDRFSAERTGGSVSTLTIQRTQQEDSAVYLCASSSNRGLGYGYTFGSGTRLTVV.

The J gene is TRBJ2-1, the V gene TRBV7-2; TRBD2 aligns across 8 bases. Per germline, CDR1 SGHTA and CDR2 FQGNSA. This CDR3 spans 15 amino acids. With V trimmed by 0 bases and J by 4 bases, 2 bases remained unmatched. The CDR3 DNA is TGTGCCAGCAGCTTAGCTAGCGGGGCTTACAATGAGCAGTTCTTC. Its protein is CASSLASGAYNEQFF.

This clone has a single count. CDR3 residues: CASSLEAGPIYGYTF. The CDR3 DNA is TGTGCCAGCAGCTTAGAGGCAGGGCCCATCTATGGCTACACCTTC. V is TRBV7-3 and J is TRBJ1-2; possibly TRBD1 for D (5 bases). V was clipped by 2 bases and J by 4 bases, with 14 bases between them. The CDR3 is made up of 15 amino acids. Germline V gene sequence: CDR1 SGHTA, CDR2 FQGTGA.

The J gene is TRBJ2-5, the V gene TRBV4-2; 10 bases align to TRBD1. The CDR3 consists of 15 residues. After removal of 3 bases from V and 6 bases from J, the junction contained 7 bases not matched to a gene. Germline CDR1 and CDR2: LGHNA and YNFKEQ. CDR3 loop: CASSQAGTGEQTQYF. As DNA, the CDR3 is TGTGCCAGCAGCCAGGCCGGGACAGGGGAACAGACCCAGTACTTC.

This rearrangement joins TRBV7-2 to TRBJ2-3, with 9 bases that match TRBD2. The CDR3 consists of 15 residues. V was clipped by 1 base and J by 5 bases; unmatched bases: 4. Germline CDR1 is SGHTA and CDR2 is FQGNSA. DNA of the CDR3: TGTGCCAGCAGCTTAGGTGCGGGGGGGGGAGATACGCAGTATTTT. Protein product: CASSLGAGGGDTQYF.

The chain combines TRBV10-3 with TRBJ1-1, with TRBD1 identical over 9 bases. CDR1 and CDR2 (germline): ENHRY, SYGVKD. The CDR3 covers 13 residues. Trimming removed 8 bases from V and 5 bases from J; junction bases left unmatched: 6. The CDR3, as DNA: TGTGCCATCCGCGGGACAGGGTGGACTGAAGCTTTCTTT. Translating gives CAIRGTGWTEAFF.

The V and J genes are TRBV7-8 and TRBJ2-7, with 8 bases lining up with TRBD2. The V and J ends lost 5 bases and 1 base, in that order; junction bases with no gene match: 13. Per the germline V gene, CDR1 is SGHVS and CDR2 is FQNEAQ. This CDR3 contains 17 residues. The chain's CDR3 is CASSGSGGQPISYEQYF. The CDR3 coding sequence is TGTGCCAGCAGCGGGAGCGGGGGCCAACCAATATCCTACGAGCAGTACTTC.

V is TRBV5-6 and J is TRBJ2-7; no reliable D call. V was trimmed by 0 bases and J by 4 bases, leaving 8 bases between them. From germline, CDR1 is SGHDT and CDR2 YYEEEE. CDR3 length: 13 residues. CDR3 protein: CASSLAQAYEQYF. The CDR3 DNA sequence: TGTGCCAGCAGCTTGGCTCAGGCGTACGAGCAGTACTTC.

The chain uses TRBV5-1 and TRBJ2-2, with 8 bases aligning to TRBD1. V shed 2 bases, J shed 1 base, and the junction held 1 base outside the gene matches. The CDR3 has 15 amino acids. The germline CDR1 and CDR2 sequences are SGHRS and YFSETQ. The DNA of the CDR3 is TGCGCCAGCAGCTTCGGACAGGGGAACACCGGGGAGCTGTTTTTT. Residues: CASSFGQGNTGELFF.

This chain uses TRBV13 with TRBJ2-7, with 9 bases that match TRBD2. The V segment lost 3 bases and the J segment 4 bases; nucleotides outside the gene matches: 7. Germline CDR1 and CDR2: PRHDT and FYEKMQ (reference sequence). The CDR3 runs to 15 residues. The CDR3 here is CASSLTVAGEYEQYF. The CDR3 coding sequence is TGTGCCAGCAGCTTGACCGTAGCGGGAGAGTACGAGCAGTACTTC.

The chain is built from TRBV7-2 and TRBJ1-5; D call uncertain. The CDR3 is 13 amino acids. V lost 1 base and J lost 7, with 8 bases in between. Looked up from germline, CDR1 is SGHTA and CDR2 is FQGNSA. The CDR3 is CASSLVTRQPQHF. The CDR3 DNA reads as TGTGCCAGCAGCTTAGTTACTCGGCAGCCCCAGCATTTT.

This chain joins TRBV19 and TRBJ1-2, with D hard to call. Germline-derived CDR1 and CDR2 are LNHDA and SQIVND (reference sequence). V lost 4 bases, J lost 5 bases, and 8 bases lay in between. This CDR3 has 12 amino acids. DNA of the CDR3: TGTGCCAGTAGTACCCGGGAGTATGGCTACACCTTC. Residues: CASSTREYGYTF.

The V call is TRBV4-3, the J call TRBJ1-1; 9 positions agree with TRBD1. From germline, CDR1 is LGHNA and CDR2 YSLEER. Germline trimming cut 1 base from V and 0 bases from J; bases unmatched to any gene: 9. The CDR3 is 18 amino acids. CDR3 sequence reads: CASSQAQNRGRLNTEAFF. The CDR3 DNA sequence: TGCGCCAGCAGCCAAGCGCAAAACAGGGGGCGTTTGAACACTGAAGCTTTCTTT.

The genes are TRBV7-3 and TRBJ1-1; D unresolved. CDR1 SGHTA and CDR2 FQGTGA come from the germline V gene. V lost 1 base and J lost 7, with 16 bases in between. CDR3 length: 15 amino acids. The chain's CDR3 is CASSLSRGSQNEAFF. In DNA, the CDR3 is TGTGCCAGCAGCTTAAGTAGAGGGAGTCAGAATGAAGCTTTCTTT.

CDR3 sequence (DNA): TGCGCCAGCAGCTTGGACAGGGGAAACAATGAGCAGTTCTTC. This gives the protein CASSLDRGNNEQFF. The V gene is TRBV5-1, the J gene TRBJ2-1, with 7 nucleotides matching TRBD1. Germline CDR1 is SGHRS and CDR2 is YFSETQ. The ends lost 0 bases at V and 5 bases at J; junction bases unmatched: 2. The CDR3 runs 14 residues.

The CDR3 sequence is CASSLIAAEQETQYF. The DNA of the CDR3 is TGTGCCAGCAGCTTAATAGCGGCAGAGCAAGAGACCCAGTACTTC. The rearrangement links TRBV7-2 to TRBJ2-5; TRBD2 is a possible D gene (6 bases). Trimming removed 2 bases at V and 2 bases at J, with 12 bases between. This CDR3 comprises 15 residues. CDR1 SGHTA and CDR2 FQGNSA come from the germline V gene.

This sequence joins TRBV7-8 and TRBJ2-1; D is possibly TRBD2 (5 bases). The CDR3 runs to 12 residues. Trimming cost V 4 bases and J 9 bases, with 10 bases left between them. Germline-derived CDR1 and CDR2 are SGHVS and FQNEAQ. The CDR3 DNA sequence: TGTGCCAGCAGCTCTCTAGCTAGTGAGCAGTTCTTC. It yields the protein CASSSLASEQFF.

The chain recombines TRBV19 with TRBJ2-1; TRBD2 agrees at 10 bases. This CDR3 spans 17 amino acids. CDR1 is LNHDA and CDR2 is SQIVND in the germline V gene (reference sequence). With V trimmed by 6 bases and J by 4 bases, 12 bases remained unmatched. The CDR3 coding sequence is TGTGCCAGTAGCGAGCTACAAGCGGGGGGGTCGTACAATGAGCAGTTCTTC. Protein sequence: CASSELQAGGSYNEQFF.

This chain joins TRBV10-3 and TRBJ2-1, with 10 positions matching TRBD2. The J segment lost 4 bases and the V segment lost 8 bases, leaving 8 bases of the junction unmatched. The CDR3 is made up of 15 amino acids. Germline V gene sequence: CDR1 ENHRY, CDR2 SYGVKD. The chain's CDR3 is CAIQASGGRYNEQFF. Written as DNA, the CDR3 is TGTGCCATCCAGGCTAGCGGGGGCCGATACAATGAGCAGTTCTTC.

The chain joins TRBV5-4 to TRBJ2-2; 9 nucleotides align to TRBD2. The trim removed 5 bases at V and 1 base at J, leaving 6 bases unmatched. The CDR3 has 16 amino acids. The germline CDR1 and CDR2 sequences are SGHNT and YYREEE (reference sequence). The CDR3 sequence is CASRRRLAENTGELFF. The CDR3 bases are TGTGCCAGCAGACGGAGACTAGCGGAGAACACCGGGGAGCTGTTTTTT.